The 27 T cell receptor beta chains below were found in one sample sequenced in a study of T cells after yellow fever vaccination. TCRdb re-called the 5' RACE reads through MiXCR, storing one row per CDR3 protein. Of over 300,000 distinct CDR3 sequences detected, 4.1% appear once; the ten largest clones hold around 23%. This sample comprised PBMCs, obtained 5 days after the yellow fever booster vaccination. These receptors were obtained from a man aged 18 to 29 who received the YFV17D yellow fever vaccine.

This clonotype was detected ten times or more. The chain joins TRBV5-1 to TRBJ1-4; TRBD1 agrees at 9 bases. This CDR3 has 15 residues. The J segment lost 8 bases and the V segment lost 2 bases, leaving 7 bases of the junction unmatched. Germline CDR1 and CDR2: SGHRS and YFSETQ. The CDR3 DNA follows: TGCGCCAGCAGCTTTTTAGGACAGGGGAGAGAAAAACTGTTTTTT. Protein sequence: CASSFLGQGREKLFF.

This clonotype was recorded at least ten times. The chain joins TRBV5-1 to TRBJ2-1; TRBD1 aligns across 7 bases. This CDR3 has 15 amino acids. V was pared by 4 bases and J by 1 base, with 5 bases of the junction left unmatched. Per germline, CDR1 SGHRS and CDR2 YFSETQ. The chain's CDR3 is CASSEGAGSYNEQFF. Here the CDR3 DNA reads TGCGCCAGCAGCGAGGGGGCAGGGTCCTACAATGAGCAGTTCTTC.

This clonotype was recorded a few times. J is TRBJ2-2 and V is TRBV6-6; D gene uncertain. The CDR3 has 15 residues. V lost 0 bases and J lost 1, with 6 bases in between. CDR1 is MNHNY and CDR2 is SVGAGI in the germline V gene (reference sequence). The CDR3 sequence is CASSYSGLNTGELFF. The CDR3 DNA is TGTGCCAGCAGTTACTCGGGCCTGAACACCGGGGAGCTGTTTTTT.

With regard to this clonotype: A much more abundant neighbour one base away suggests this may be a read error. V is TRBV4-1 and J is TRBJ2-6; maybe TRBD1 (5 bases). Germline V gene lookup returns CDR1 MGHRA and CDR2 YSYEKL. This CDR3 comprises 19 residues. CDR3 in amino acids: CASSQLSKATFSGAYVLTF. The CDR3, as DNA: TGCGCCAGCAGCCAATTAAGTAAGGCCACTTTCTCTGGGGCCTACGTCCTGACTTTC.

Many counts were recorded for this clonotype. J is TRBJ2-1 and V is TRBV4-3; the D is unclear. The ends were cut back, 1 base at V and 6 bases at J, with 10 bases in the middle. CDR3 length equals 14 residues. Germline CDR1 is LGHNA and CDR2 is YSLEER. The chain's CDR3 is CASSQGGVSNEQFF. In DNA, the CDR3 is TGCGCCAGCAGCCAAGGGGGTGTCTCCAATGAGCAGTTCTTC.

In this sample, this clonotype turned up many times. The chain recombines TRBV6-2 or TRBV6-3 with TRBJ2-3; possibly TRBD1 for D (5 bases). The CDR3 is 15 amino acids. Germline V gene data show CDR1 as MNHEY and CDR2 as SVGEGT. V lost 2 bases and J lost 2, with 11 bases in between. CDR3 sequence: CASSYPTAYTDTQYF. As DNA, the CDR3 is TGTGCCAGCAGTTACCCGACAGCCTACACAGATACGCAGTATTTT.

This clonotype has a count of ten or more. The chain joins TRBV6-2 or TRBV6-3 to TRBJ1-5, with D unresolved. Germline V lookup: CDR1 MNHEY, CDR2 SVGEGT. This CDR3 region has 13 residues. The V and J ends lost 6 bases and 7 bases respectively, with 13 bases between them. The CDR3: CASRGGQAQPQHF. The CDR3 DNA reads TGTGCCAGCAGAGGAGGTCAGGCACAGCCCCAGCATTTT.

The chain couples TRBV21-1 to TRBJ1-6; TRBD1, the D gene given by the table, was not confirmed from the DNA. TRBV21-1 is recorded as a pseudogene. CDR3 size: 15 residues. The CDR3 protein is CASSKAWGVVSPLHF. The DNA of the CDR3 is TGTGCCAGCAGCAAAGCTTGGGGGGTAGTCTCACCCCTCCACTTT.

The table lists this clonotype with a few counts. CDR3 sequence (DNA): TGTGCCACCAGTGACTACACCCAGGGGCCCGAGGACGAGCAGTACTTC. Amino acid sequence: CATSDYTQGPEDEQYF. This sequence joins TRBV24-1 and TRBJ2-7, with D possibly matching TRBD1 (6 bases). V was pared by 4 bases and J by 5 bases, with 20 bases between. Looked up from germline, CDR1 is KGHDR and CDR2 is SFDVKD. The CDR3 sequence is 16 residues long.

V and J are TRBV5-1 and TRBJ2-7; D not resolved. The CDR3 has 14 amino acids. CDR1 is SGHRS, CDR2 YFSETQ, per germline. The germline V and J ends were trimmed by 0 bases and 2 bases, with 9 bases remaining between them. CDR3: CASSLEHPAYEQYV. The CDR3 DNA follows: TGCGCCAGCAGCTTGGAACATCCTGCCTACGAGCAGTACGTC.

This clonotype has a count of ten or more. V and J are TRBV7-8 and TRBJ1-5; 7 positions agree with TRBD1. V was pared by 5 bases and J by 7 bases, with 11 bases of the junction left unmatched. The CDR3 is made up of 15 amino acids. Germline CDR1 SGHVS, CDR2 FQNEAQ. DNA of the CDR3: TGTGCCAGCAGCGCCCCAGGGGGACTAGGGCAGCCCCAGCATTTT. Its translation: CASSAPGGLGQPQHF.

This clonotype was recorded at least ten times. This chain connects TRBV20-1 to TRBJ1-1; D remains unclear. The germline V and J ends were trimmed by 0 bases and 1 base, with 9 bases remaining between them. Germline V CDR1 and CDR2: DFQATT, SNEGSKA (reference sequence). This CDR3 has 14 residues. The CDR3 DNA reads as TGCAGTGCTAGAGATCCATTGGGGAACACTGAAGCTTTCTTT. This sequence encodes CSARDPLGNTEAFF.

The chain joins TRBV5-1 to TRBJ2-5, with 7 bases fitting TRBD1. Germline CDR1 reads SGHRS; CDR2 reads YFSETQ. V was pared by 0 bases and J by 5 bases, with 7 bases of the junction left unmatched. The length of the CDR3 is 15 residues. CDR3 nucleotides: TGCGCCAGCAGCTTGGCTCGAGGGGGCGGGGAGACCCAGTACTTC. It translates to CASSLARGGGETQYF.

CDR3 sequence reads: CSARGAGGSYNEQFF. The CDR3 DNA is TGCAGTGCTAGAGGAGCGGGGGGATCCTACAATGAGCAGTTCTTC. The V and J genes are TRBV20-1 and TRBJ2-1; 9 bases are shared with TRBD2. Trimming removed 1 base from V and 1 base from J; junction bases left unmatched: 2. CDR3 size: 15 residues. Germline V lookup: CDR1 DFQATT, CDR2 SNEGSKA (reference sequence).

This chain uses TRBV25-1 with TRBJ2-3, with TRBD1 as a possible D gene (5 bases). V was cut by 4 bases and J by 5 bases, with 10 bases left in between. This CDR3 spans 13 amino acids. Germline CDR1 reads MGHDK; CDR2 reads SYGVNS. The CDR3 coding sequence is TGTGCCAGCAGTGGGTTTAGGGGAGATACGCAGTATTTT. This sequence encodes CASSGFRGDTQYF.

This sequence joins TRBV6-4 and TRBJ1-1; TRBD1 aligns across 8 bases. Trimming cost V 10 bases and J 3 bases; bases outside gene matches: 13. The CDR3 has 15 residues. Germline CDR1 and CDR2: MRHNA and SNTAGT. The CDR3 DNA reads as TGTGCCACCCAGGGGGCCAGGCCTAGGGACACTGAAGCTTTCTTT. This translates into CATQGARPRDTEAFF.

The CDR3 spells CAISESVDRSYGYTF. CDR3 coding DNA: TGTGCCATCAGTGAGTCCGTGGACAGATCCTATGGCTACACCTTC. This sequence joins TRBV10-3 and TRBJ1-2, with D tentatively TRBD1 (6 bases). This CDR3 is 15 amino acids long. Germline-derived CDR1 and CDR2 are ENHRY and SYGVKD. The V end was cut by 0 bases, the J end by 4 bases, with 12 bases between.

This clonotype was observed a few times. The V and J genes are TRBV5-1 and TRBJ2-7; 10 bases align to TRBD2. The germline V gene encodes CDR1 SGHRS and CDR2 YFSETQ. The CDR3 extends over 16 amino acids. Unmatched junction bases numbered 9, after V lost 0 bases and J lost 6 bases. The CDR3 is CASSLDGSGGSREQYF. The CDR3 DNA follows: TGCGCCAGCAGCTTGGATGGTAGCGGGGGGTCTCGCGAGCAGTACTTC.

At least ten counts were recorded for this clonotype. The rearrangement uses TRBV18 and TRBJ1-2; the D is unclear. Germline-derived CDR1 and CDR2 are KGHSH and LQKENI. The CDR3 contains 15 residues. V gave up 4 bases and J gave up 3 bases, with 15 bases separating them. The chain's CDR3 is CASSRTNGQDYGYTF. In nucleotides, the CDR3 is TGTGCCAGCTCACGGACTAACGGTCAGGACTATGGCTACACCTTC.

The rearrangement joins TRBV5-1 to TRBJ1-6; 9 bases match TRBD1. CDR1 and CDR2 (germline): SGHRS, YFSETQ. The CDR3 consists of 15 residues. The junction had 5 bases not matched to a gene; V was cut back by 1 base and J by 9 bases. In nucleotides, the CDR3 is TGCGCCAGCAGCTTGCTGGGACAGGGAACTTCACCCCTCCACTTT. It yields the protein CASSLLGQGTSPLHF. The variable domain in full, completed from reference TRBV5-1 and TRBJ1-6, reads KAGVTQTPRYLIKTRGQQVTLSCSPISGHRSVSWYQQTPGQGLQFLFEYFSETQRNKGNFPGRFSGRQFSNSRSEMNVSTLELGDSALYLCASSLLGQGTSPLHFGNGTRLTVT.

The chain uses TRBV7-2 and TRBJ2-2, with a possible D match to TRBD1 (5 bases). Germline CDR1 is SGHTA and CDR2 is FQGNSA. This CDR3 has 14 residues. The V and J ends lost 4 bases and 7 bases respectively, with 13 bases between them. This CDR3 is CASSSSWGVGELFF. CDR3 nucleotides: TGTGCCAGCAGCTCATCCTGGGGCGTCGGGGAGCTGTTTTTT.

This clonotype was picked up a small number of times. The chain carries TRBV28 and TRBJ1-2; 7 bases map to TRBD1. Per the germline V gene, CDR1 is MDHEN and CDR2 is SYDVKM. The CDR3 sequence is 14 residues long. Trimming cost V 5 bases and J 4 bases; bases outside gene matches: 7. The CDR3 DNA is TGTGCCAGCAGTCTACCGGGACAGATCTATGGCTACACCTTC. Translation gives CASSLPGQIYGYTF.

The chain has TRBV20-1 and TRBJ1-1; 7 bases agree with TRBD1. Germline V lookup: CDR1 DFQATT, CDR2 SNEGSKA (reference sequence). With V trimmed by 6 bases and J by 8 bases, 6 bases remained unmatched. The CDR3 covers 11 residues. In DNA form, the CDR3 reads TGCAGTGCGGAAGGGGGCACGGAAGCTTTCTTT. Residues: CSAEGGTEAFF.

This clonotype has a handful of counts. CDR3 nucleotide sequence: TGCAGTGCTAGGGGGGCCGGTCAGCCCCAGCATTTT. It is translated as CSARGAGQPQHF. The V call is TRBV20-1, the J call TRBJ1-5, with a weak D call TRBD1 (6 bases). The CDR3 sequence is 12 residues long. Germline V gene data show CDR1 as DFQATT and CDR2 as SNEGSKA (reference sequence). Trimming took off 3 bases at V and 6 bases at J, with 9 bases between the two ends.

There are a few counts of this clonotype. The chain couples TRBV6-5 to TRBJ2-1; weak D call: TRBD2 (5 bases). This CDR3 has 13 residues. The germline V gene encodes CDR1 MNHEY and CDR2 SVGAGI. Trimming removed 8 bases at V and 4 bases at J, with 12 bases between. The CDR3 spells CASARATYNEQFF. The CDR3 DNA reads TGTGCCAGCGCGAGGGCGACTTACAATGAGCAGTTCTTC.

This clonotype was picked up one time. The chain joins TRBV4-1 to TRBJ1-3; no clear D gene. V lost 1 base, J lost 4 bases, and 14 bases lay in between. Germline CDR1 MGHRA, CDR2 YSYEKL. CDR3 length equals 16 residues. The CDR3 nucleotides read TGCGCCAGCAGCCAAGTGGGTCGGGCTTCGGGAAACACCATATATTTT. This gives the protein CASSQVGRASGNTIYF.

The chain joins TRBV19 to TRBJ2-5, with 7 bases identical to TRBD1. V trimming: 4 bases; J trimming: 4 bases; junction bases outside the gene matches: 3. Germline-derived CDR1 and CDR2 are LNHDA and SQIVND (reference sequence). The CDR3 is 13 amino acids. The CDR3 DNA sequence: TGTGCCAGTAGTAATCGACAGGGAGAGACCCAGTACTTC. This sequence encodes CASSNRQGETQYF.